This is a list of T cell receptor beta chains from one sample in a study of blood T cell repertoires in COVID-19. The protocol was immunoSEQ multiplex PCR, while the TCRdb copy is restricted to in-frame clones and leaves out a portion. Of about 410,000 clones in the sample, over 75% were seen once. The sequencing sample was made of peripheral blood. The receptors here all came from a woman between 40 and 55 years old with COVID-19, enrolled during active disease. Each CDR3 is given without its conserved first and last residue. Each record gives: J gene, V gene, CDR3 protein.

j_gene: TRBJ2-3
v_gene: TRBV6-4
CDR3aa: ASSEDTTDTQY

j_gene: TRBJ2-1
v_gene: TRBV7-2
CDR3aa: ASSTAGTGGGHEQF

j_gene: TRBJ2-1
v_gene: TRBV2
CDR3aa: ASRRRTGDSYNEQF

j_gene: TRBJ1-1
v_gene: TRBV28
CDR3aa: ASSISPSNTEAF

j_gene: TRBJ2-7
v_gene: TRBV7-2
CDR3aa: ASSLVGQGAYEQY

j_gene: TRBJ1-4
v_gene: TRBV18
CDR3aa: ASSPSGGGEKLF

j_gene: TRBJ1-1
v_gene: TRBV29-1
CDR3aa: SANREVVGEAF

j_gene: TRBJ1-2
v_gene: TRBV19
CDR3aa: ARVGLVVYRYSNYGYT

j_gene: TRBJ2-2
v_gene: TRBV5-1
CDR3aa: ASSLTPGGSNGELF

j_gene: TRBJ1-4
v_gene: TRBV6-5
CDR3aa: ASSRDRVDEKLF

j_gene: TRBJ1-6
v_gene: TRBV28
CDR3aa: ASSSQTGLDSPLH

j_gene: TRBJ1-2
v_gene: TRBV2
CDR3aa: ASSEEAGICGYT

j_gene: TRBJ1-2
v_gene: TRBV19
CDR3aa: ASSISIGTGSYGYT

j_gene: TRBJ1-5
v_gene: TRBV5-8
CDR3aa: ASSLGIRLQPQH

j_gene: TRBJ1-1
v_gene: TRBV25-1
CDR3aa: ASSGDRVGAEAF

j_gene: TRBJ2-1
v_gene: TRBV7-2
CDR3aa: ASSPSKRLEEGEQF

j_gene: TRBJ2-1
v_gene: TRBV7-9
CDR3aa: ASSLAFGTAVFYNEQF

j_gene: TRBJ1-3
v_gene: TRBV15
CDR3aa: ATSRDRVSSGNTIY

j_gene: TRBJ2-5
v_gene: TRBV11-2
CDR3aa: ASSPRGETQY

j_gene: TRBJ1-5
v_gene: TRBV2
CDR3aa: ASSEDGQPQH

j_gene: TRBJ2-7
v_gene: TRBV29-1
CDR3aa: SVVGTGTGEYEQY

j_gene: TRBJ2-1
v_gene: TRBV20-1
CDR3aa: SASGASGNYNEQF

j_gene: TRBJ2-2
v_gene: TRBV11-3
CDR3aa: ASSLTGAAPGELF

j_gene: TRBJ2-4
v_gene: TRBV4-1
CDR3aa: ASSLRTSGRREDIQY

j_gene: TRBJ2-7
v_gene: TRBV23-1
CDR3aa: ASSLNRGKNVREQY

j_gene: TRBJ1-4
v_gene: TRBV28
CDR3aa: ASTFALPRQRNEKLF

j_gene: TRBJ1-2
v_gene: TRBV29-1
CDR3aa: SVGTAAPYGYT

j_gene: TRBJ2-4
v_gene: TRBV4-1
CDR3aa: ASSQEQGHAKNIQY

j_gene: TRBJ1-1
v_gene: TRBV5-1
CDR3aa: ASSNLTGTA

j_gene: TRBJ1-5
v_gene: TRBV7-9
CDR3aa: ASSRGTGGNQPQH